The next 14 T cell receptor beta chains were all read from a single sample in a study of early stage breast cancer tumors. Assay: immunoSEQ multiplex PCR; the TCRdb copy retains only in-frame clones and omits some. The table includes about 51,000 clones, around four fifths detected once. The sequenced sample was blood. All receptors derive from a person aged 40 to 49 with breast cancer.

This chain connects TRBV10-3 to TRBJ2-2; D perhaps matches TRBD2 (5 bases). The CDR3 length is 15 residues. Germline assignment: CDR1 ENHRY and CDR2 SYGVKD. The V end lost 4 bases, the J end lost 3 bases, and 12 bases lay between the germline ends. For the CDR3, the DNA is TGTGCCATCAGTGGGCGTGGGAGTGACACCGGGGAGCTGTTTTTT. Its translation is CAISGRGSDTGELFF.

In nucleotides, the CDR3 is TGCAGCACCATTCAGGGTTCTAGCACAGATACGCAGTATTTT. Protein product: CSTIQGSSTDTQYF. The V gene is TRBV29-1, the J gene TRBJ2-3, with D perhaps TRBD1 (5 bases). With 8 bases removed from V and 0 bases from J, the gap between germline ends came to 15 bases. Looked up from germline, CDR1 is SQVTM and CDR2 is ANQGSEA. The CDR3 is 14 amino acids.

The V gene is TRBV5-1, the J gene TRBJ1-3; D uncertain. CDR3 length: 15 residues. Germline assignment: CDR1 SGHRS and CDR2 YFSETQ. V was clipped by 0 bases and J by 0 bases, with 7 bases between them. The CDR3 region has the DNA TGCGCCAGCAGCTTGGACCCAGCCTCTGGAAACACCATATATTTT. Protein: CASSLDPASGNTIYF.

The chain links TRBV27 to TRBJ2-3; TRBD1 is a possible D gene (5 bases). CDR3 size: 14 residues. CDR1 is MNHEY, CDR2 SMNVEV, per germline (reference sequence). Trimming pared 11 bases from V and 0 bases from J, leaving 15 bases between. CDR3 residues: CASKPGPSTDTQYF. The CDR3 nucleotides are TGTGCCTCCAAACCAGGGCCTAGCACAGATACGCAGTATTTT.

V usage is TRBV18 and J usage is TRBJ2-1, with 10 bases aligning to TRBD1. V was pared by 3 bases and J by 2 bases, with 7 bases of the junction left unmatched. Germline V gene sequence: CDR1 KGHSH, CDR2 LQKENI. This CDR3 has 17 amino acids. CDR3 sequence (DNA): TGTGCCAGCTCACCCCTGACAGGGGGCGCACCCTACAATGAGCAGTTCTTC. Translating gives CASSPLTGGAPYNEQFF.

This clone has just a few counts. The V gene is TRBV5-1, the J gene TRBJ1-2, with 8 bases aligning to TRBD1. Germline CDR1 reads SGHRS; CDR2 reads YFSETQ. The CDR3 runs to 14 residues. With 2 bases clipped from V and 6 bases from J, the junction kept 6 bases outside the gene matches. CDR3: CASSFDRGLDGYTF. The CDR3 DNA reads TGCGCCAGCAGCTTCGACAGGGGTCTAGATGGCTACACCTTC.

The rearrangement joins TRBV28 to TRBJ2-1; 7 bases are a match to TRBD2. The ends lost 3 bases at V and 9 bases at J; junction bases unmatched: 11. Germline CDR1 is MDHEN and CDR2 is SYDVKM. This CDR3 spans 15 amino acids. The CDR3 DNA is TGTGCCAGCAGTTTTTTTTGGGCGGGAGAAGGTGAGCAGTTCTTC. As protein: CASSFFWAGEGEQFF.

Written as DNA, the CDR3 is TGTGCCAGCAGTTTATCTCTCAATGAGCAGTTCTTC. As protein: CASSLSLNEQFF. The chain combines TRBV28 with TRBJ2-1; D is uncertain. V gave up 1 base and J gave up 6 bases, with 4 bases separating them. The germline V gene encodes CDR1 MDHEN and CDR2 SYDVKM. CDR3 length: 12 amino acids.

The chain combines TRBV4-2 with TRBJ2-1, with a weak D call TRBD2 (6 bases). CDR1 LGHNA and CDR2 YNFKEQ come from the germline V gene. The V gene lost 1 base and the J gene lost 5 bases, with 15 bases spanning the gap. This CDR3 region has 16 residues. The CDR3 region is CASSQGTRLGHNEQFF. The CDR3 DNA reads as TGTGCCAGCAGCCAAGGTACGCGACTAGGACACAATGAGCAGTTCTTC.

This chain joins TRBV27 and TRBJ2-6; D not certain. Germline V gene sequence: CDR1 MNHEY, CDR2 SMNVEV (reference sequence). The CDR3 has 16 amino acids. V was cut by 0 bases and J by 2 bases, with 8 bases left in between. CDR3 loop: CASSLSRLAGANVLTF. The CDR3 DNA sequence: TGTGCCAGCAGTTTATCGCGATTGGCTGGGGCCAACGTCCTGACTTTC.

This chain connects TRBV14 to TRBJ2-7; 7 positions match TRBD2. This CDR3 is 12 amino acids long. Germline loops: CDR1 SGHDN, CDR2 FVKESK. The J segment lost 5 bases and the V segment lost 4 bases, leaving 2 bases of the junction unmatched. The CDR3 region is CASSRLAHEQYF. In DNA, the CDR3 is TGTGCCAGCAGCCGACTAGCACACGAGCAGTACTTC.

CDR3: CAWSVGGRGGNQPQHF. In DNA, the CDR3 is TGTGCCTGGAGTGTAGGTGGCAGAGGAGGCAATCAGCCCCAGCATTTT. V is TRBV30 and J is TRBJ1-5; no reliable D call. Germline lookup yields CDR1 GTSNPN and CDR2 SVGIG (reference sequence). The V end was cut by 0 bases, the J end by 2 bases, with 14 bases between. The CDR3 length is 16 residues. Full variable domain (rest looked up from reference TRBV30 and TRBJ1-5): SQTIHQWPATLVQPVGSPLSLECTVEGTSNPNLYWYRQAAGRGLQLLFYSVGIGQISSEVPQNLSASRPQDRQFILSSKKLLLSDSGFYLCAWSVGGRGGNQPQHFGDGTRLSIL.

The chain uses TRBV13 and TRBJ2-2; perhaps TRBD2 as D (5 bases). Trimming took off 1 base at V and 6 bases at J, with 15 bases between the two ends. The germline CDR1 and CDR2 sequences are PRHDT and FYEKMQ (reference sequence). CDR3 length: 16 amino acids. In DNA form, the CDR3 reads TGTGCCAGCAGCTTAGCCCTGCGTACGAGGGCCGGGGAGCTGTTTTTT. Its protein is CASSLALRTRAGELFF.

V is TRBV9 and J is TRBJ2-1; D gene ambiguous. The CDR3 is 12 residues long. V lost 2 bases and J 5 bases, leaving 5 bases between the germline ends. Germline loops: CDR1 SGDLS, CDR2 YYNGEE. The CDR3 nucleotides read TGTGCCAGCAGCGTTGGGGACAATGAGCAGTTCTTC. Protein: CASSVGDNEQFF. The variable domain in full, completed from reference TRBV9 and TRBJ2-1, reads DSGVTQTPKHLITATGQRVTLRCSPRSGDLSVYWYQQSLDQGLQFLIQYYNGEERAKGNILERFSAQQFPDLHSELNLSSLELGDSALYFCASSVGDNEQFFGPGTRLTVL.